This is a list of T cell receptor beta chains from one sample in a study of T cell changes during pregnancy in multiple sclerosis. Generated by immunoSEQ multiplex PCR, the TCRdb table keeps only in-frame clones and is missing some. The sample consists of tens of thousands of clones, 88% of them appearing once. This sample comprised peripheral blood, obtained in the first trimester of pregnancy. These receptors all stem from a female donor with multiple sclerosis, enrolled in a pregnancy study. Both conserved end residues are part of each CDR3. Each record gives: clone size, V gene, D gene, J gene, CDR3 DNA, CDR3 protein. The D gene is left open where the match is weak. Size is stated for part of the rows, as once, few or many counts, or as a class when the clone is expanded.

>.|TRBV27|TRBD2|TRBJ2-7
TGTGCCAGCAGACTAGCGGGAGGGAAGTCCTACGAGCAGTACTTC
CASRLAGGKSYEQYF
>.|TRBV7-9|.|TRBJ1-2
TGTGCCAGCAGCTTGGCGGGAGGGGTCTATGGCTACACCTTC
CASSLAGGVYGYTF
>.|TRBV7-9|.|TRBJ1-4
TGTGCCAGCAGTAATCCTAGGGACTTTAATGAAAAACTGTTTTTT
CASSNPRDFNEKLFF
>.|TRBV14|TRBD2|TRBJ2-5
TGTGCCAGCAGCCAAGCACTAGCGGAACAAGAGACCCAGTACTTC
CASSQALAEQETQYF
>.|TRBV6-1|TRBD2|TRBJ2-5
TGTGCCAGCAGTGTTAGACTAGCGGGAGAGACCCAGTACTTC
CASSVRLAGETQYF
>.|TRBV5-1|.|TRBJ2-1
TGCGCCAGCGGCCCTGTCGGGAATAGCAATGAGCAGTTCTTC
CASGPVGNSNEQFF
>.|TRBV28|TRBD2|TRBJ2-7
TGTGCCAGCGGAAAAGCGGGAGGGCCGCACGAGCAGTACTTC
CASGKAGGPHEQYF
>.|TRBV14|.|TRBJ1-2
TGTGCCAGCAGTACCAAAGGAGCCCCCTACAGGCTCAACTATGGCTACACCTTC
CASSTKGAPYRLNYGYTF
>.|TRBV4-1|.|TRBJ2-6
TGCGCCAGCAGCCAGAGACAGGATTTCTCTGGGGCCAACGTCCTGACTTTC
CASSQRQDFSGANVLTF
>once|TRBV13|TRBD1|TRBJ2-7
TGTGCCAGCAGCTTCGACAGGGCTCGCGGGCAGTACTTC
CASSFDRARGQYF
>.|TRBV6-5|.|TRBJ1-1
TGTGCCAGCAGTTACTGGGGACAGAACACTGAAGCTTTCTTT
CASSYWGQNTEAFF
>.|TRBV23-1|.|TRBJ2-1
TGCGCCAGCAGTCGAATTGGGCGGGATCAAAGCTCCTACAATGAGCAGTTCTTC
CASSRIGRDQSSYNEQFF
>once|TRBV5-1|TRBD2|TRBJ2-1
TGCGCCAGCAGCTTGAAGGAAGCGGGATCCCATGTCTTC
CASSLKEAGSHVF
>.|TRBV10-1|TRBD2|TRBJ2-1
TGCGCCAGCAGTGTAGCGGGACTATACTCCTACAATGAGCAGTTCTTC
CASSVAGLYSYNEQFF
>many|TRBV6-1|TRBD1|TRBJ2-7
TGTGCCAGCAGTCCCCGGACAGGGGGCTACGAGCAGTACTTC
CASSPRTGGYEQYF
>.|TRBV5-1|TRBD1|TRBJ2-1
TGCGCCAGCAGCCTTCGAACACCTCCAGGGGGCGCGGTAAATGGGCAGTTCTTC
CASSLRTPPGGAVNGQFF
>.|TRBV9|.|TRBJ2-5
TGTGCCTCCTCAGGGGGGCGCCGGGAGACCCAGTACTTC
CASSGGRRETQYF
>.|TRBV28|TRBD1|TRBJ1-3
TGTGCCAGCGGGTCCGGGACAGCCTCTGGAAACACCATATATTTT
CASGSGTASGNTIYF
>once|TRBV2|.|TRBJ1-5
TGTGCCAGCAGCCCACGGGGTACCAATCAGCCCCAGCATTTT
CASSPRGTNQPQHF
>.|TRBV6-1|.|TRBJ1-2
TGTGCCAGCAGTGAAGTGCGTAAGGGGGACTATGGCTACACCTTC
CASSEVRKGDYGYTF
>.|TRBV10-3|TRBD1|TRBJ1-1
TGTGCCACCCGGGACAGGGGTATGAACACTGAAGCTTTCTTT
CATRDRGMNTEAFF